Following are 9 T cell receptor beta chains from one sample sequenced in a study of blood T cell repertoires in COVID-19. Data came from immunoSEQ multiplex PCR; TCRdb stores just in-frame clones and leaves some out. The table lists 100,000 or so clones, about nine tenths of them singletons. Sequencing was performed on peripheral blood. The source of these receptors is a woman between 50 and 59 years old in a cohort sampled during active COVID-19.

V is TRBV5-1 and J is TRBJ2-7; D unclear. This CDR3 contains 16 residues. Germline assignment: CDR1 SGHRS and CDR2 YFSETQ. V shed 2 bases and J shed 0 bases, with 15 bases lying between them. CDR3 loop: CASSFGESLGSYEQYF. In DNA, the CDR3 is TGCGCCAGCAGCTTCGGTGAATCTCTCGGCTCCTACGAGCAGTACTTC.

This rearrangement joins TRBV29-1 to TRBJ2-3, with 10 bases identical to TRBD2. The CDR3 has 15 residues. The V segment lost 3 bases and the J segment 0 bases; nucleotides outside the gene matches: 3. Germline assignment: CDR1 SQVTM and CDR2 ANQGSEA. The CDR3 sequence is CSVDQLAGSTDTQYF. The CDR3 DNA reads TGCAGCGTTGACCAACTAGCGGGGAGCACAGATACGCAGTATTTT.

The V gene is TRBV27, the J gene TRBJ2-7; 10 nucleotides align to TRBD2. The CDR3 has 15 amino acids. V was pared by 2 bases and J by 3 bases, with 4 bases of the junction left unmatched. Germline assignment: CDR1 MNHEY and CDR2 SMNVEV (reference sequence). In nucleotides, the CDR3 is TGTGCCAGCAGTTTAGGAGCGGGAGGGTACTACGAGCAGTACTTC. Residues: CASSLGAGGYYEQYF.

The genes are TRBV6-1 and TRBJ2-5, with D tentatively TRBD1 (5 bases). The V end lost 2 bases, the J end lost 4 bases, and 8 bases lay between the germline ends. The CDR3 spans 13 residues. Germline V gives CDR1 MNHNS, CDR2 SASEGT. The CDR3 protein is CASSEIRGETQYF. CDR3 nucleotide sequence: TGTGCCAGCAGTGAAATAAGGGGAGAGACCCAGTACTTC.

A single count supports this clone. V gene TRBV5-5 combines with J gene TRBJ2-1; D possibly corresponds to TRBD2 (6 bases). Germline V gene sequence: CDR1 SGHKS, CDR2 YYEKEE (reference sequence). Trimming left V 4 bases short and J 5 bases short, with 19 bases between. The CDR3 length is 16 residues. The CDR3 nucleotides are TGTGCCAGCAGCCCGGGACTTATGACCGTTAACAATGAGCAGTTCTTC. Translated, it gives CASSPGLMTVNNEQFF.

The rearrangement uses TRBV9 and TRBJ2-4; TRBD2 aligns across 7 bases. The CDR3 has 17 amino acids. Germline assignment: CDR1 SGDLS and CDR2 YYNGEE. V trimming: 3 bases; J trimming: 1 base; junction bases outside the gene matches: 10. In DNA form, the CDR3 reads TGTGCCAGCAGCGCTACGGGGCGGGGGAAGGCCAAAAACATTCAGTACTTC. This translates into CASSATGRGKAKNIQYF.

V usage is TRBV7-9 and J usage is TRBJ2-5, with TRBD2 as a possible D gene (6 bases). V was shortened by 5 bases and J by 7 bases, with 14 bases between the two germline ends. Germline V CDR1 and CDR2: SEHNR, FQNEAQ (reference sequence). The CDR3 contains 13 residues. The CDR3 reads CASSPAAGGTQYF. CDR3 DNA: TGTGCCAGCAGCCCCGCAGCCGGGGGGACCCAGTACTTC.

This clone occurred once. V gene TRBV5-1 combines with J gene TRBJ1-6, with a possible D match to TRBD1 (6 bases). This CDR3 is built from 16 residues. CDR1 is SGHRS, CDR2 YFSETQ, per germline. V gave up 4 bases and J gave up 5 bases, with 16 bases separating them. The CDR3: CASSLLPQGDNSPLHF. The CDR3, as DNA: TGCGCCAGCAGCCTCCTCCCACAGGGTGATAATTCACCCCTCCACTTT.

The chain recombines TRBV14 with TRBJ2-2, with a weak D call TRBD1 (5 bases). Germline CDR1 and CDR2: SGHDN and FVKESK. This CDR3 has 14 amino acids. The ends were cut back, 4 bases at V and 7 bases at J, with 13 bases in the middle. CDR3 DNA sequence: TGTGCCAGCAGCCTACGGCTCCAGGGCGGGGAGCTGTTTTTT. This gives the protein CASSLRLQGGELFF.